This T cell receptor (beta chain) originates from a study of cytomegalovirus exposure and HLA in healthy donors. The primer mix had 60 Vbeta and 13 Jbeta primers. This table comes from immunoSEQ multiplex PCR, and its TCRdb copy is limited to in-frame clones, with some not included. The sample includes some 170,000 clones, roughly a tenth of them seen just once. Sequenced material: PBMCs. The sequence was collected from a woman aged 30 to 39 in good health and CMV-seropositive.

The CDR3 DNA follows: TGCGCCAGCAGACACAGGGGGACTAATGAAAAACTGTTTTTT. Translation gives CASRHRGTNEKLFF. This chain uses TRBV23-1 with TRBJ1-4, with 8 bases fitting TRBD1. TRBV23-1 is an open reading frame whose function is uncertain. The CDR3 length is 14 residues. The V and J ends lost 6 bases and 2 bases, in that order; junction bases with no gene match: 2.